This T cell receptor (beta chain) is drawn from a study of blood T cell repertoires in COVID-19. Overall study: Researchers got acute and convalescent COVID-19 samples from the United States, Italy and Spain. T cells, B-cell-depleted T cells, or PBMCs supplied cDNA or gDNA.

The CDR3 is made up of 17 amino acids. From germline, CDR1 is SGHVS and CDR2 FQNEAQ. The V end lost 1 base, the J end lost 0 bases, and 16 bases lay between the germline ends. Study processing details: Counts of nucleated cells, estimated from reference gene primer amplification, were obtained. Generated by immunoSEQ multiplex PCR, the TCRdb table keeps only in-frame clones and is missing some. D and trimming come from the DNA, and the V and J calls and clone size come from that table. Among approximately 290,000 clones, around nine tenths were seen once, and the ten largest hold under 0.95%. The sequenced material came from peripheral blood. The origin of this receptor is a man aged 25-45 years with acute or convalescent COVID-19. The chain links TRBV7-8 to TRBJ2-7; possibly TRBD2 for D (5 bases). The CDR3 DNA reads as TGTGCCAGCAGCTTAGTGTTCTTGGACTCGAGCTCCTACGAGCAGTACTTC. As protein: CASSLVFLDSSSYEQYF.